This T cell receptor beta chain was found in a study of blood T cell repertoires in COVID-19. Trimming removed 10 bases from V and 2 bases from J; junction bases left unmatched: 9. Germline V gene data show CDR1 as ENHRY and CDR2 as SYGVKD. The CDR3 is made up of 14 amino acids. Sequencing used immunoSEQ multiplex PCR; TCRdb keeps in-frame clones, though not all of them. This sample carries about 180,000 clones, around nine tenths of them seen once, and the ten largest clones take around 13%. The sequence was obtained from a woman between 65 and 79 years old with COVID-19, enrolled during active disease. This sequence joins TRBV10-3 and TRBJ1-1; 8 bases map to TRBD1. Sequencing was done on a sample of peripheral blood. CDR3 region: CATSGTGFNTEAFF. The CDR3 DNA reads TGTGCCACAAGCGGGACAGGTTTTAACACTGAAGCTTTCTTT.